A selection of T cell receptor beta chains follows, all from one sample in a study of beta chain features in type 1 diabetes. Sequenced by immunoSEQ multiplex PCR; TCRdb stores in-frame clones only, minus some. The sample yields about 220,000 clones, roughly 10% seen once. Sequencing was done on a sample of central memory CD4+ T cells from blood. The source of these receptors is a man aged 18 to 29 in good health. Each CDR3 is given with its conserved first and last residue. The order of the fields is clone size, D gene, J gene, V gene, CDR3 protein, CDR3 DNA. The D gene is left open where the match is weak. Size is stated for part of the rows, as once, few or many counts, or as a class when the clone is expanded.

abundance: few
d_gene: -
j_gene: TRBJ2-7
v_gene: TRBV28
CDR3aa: CASSLWDRRGEQYF
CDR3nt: TGTGCCAGCAGTTTATGGGACCGGCGTGGCGAGCAGTACTTC

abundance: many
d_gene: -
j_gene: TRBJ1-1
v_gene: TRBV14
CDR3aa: CASSQDLGSEAFF
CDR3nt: TGTGCCAGCAGCCAAGATCTTGGATCTGAAGCTTTCTTT

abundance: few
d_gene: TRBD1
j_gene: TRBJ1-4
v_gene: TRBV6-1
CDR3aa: CASRDRGPGEKLFF
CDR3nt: TGTGCCAGCAGAGACAGGGGGCCGGGAGAAAAACTGTTTTTT

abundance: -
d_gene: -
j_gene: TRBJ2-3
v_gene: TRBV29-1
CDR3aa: CSVAPLTRTDTQYF
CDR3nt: TGCAGCGTTGCCCCCCTGACCCGCACAGATACGCAGTATTTT

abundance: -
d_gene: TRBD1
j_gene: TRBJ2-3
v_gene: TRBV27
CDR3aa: CASSLPGQGSSDTQYF
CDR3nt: TGTGCCAGCAGTCTTCCGGGACAGGGGAGTTCAGATACGCAGTATTTT

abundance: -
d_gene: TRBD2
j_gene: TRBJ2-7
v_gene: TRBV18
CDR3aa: CASSPGEGQAEQYF
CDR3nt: TGTGCCAGCTCACCAGGGGAGGGCCAGGCAGAGCAGTACTTC

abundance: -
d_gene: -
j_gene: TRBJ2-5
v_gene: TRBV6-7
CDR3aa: CARMVGETQYF
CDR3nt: TGTGCCAGGATGGTCGGGGAGACCCAGTACTTC

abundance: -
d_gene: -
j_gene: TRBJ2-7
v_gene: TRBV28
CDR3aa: CASSLSWEVQYF
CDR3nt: TGTGCCAGCAGTTTAAGCTGGGAAGTGCAGTACTTC

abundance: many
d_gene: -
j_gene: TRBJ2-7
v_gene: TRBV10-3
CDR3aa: CAISVDGFYEQYF
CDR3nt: TGTGCCATCAGTGTAGACGGATTCTACGAGCAGTACTTC

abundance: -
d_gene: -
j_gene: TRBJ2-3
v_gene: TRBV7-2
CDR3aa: CASSLDGNTQYF
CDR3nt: TGTGCCAGCAGCTTAGACGGGAATACGCAGTATTTT

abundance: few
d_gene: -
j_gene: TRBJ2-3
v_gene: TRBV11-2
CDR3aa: CASSLGWSPPTDTQYF
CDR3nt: TGTGCCAGCAGCTTAGGCTGGAGCCCCCCCACAGATACGCAGTATTTT

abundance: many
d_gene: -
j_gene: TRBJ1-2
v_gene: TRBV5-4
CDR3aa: CASSPGPDTLNYGYTF
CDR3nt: TGTGCCAGCAGCCCCGGACCGGACACCCTTAACTATGGCTACACCTTC

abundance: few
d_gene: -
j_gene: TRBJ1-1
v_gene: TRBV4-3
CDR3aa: CASSQDRNMNTEAFF
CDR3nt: TGCGCCAGCAGCCAAGACAGGAACATGAACACTGAAGCTTTCTTT

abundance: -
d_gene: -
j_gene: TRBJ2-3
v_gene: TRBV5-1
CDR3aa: CASSNGPLGGTQYF
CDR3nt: TGCGCCAGCAGCAACGGCCCCCTGGGTGGCACGCAGTATTTT

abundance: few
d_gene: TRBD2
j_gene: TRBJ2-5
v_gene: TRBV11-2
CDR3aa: CASSLVPTSGGPGETQYF
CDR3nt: TGTGCCAGCAGCTTAGTTCCGACTAGCGGAGGACCGGGGGAGACCCAGTACTTC

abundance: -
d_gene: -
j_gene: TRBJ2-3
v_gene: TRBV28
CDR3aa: CASSLSLDTQYF
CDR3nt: TGTGCCAGCAGTTTGTCTCTGGATACGCAGTATTTT

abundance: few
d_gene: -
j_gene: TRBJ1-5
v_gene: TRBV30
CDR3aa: CAWSDQGKQPQHF
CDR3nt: TGTGCCTGGAGTGATCAGGGTAAACAGCCCCAGCATTTT

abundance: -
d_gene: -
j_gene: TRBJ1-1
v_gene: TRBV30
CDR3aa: CAWSRKQRATEAFF
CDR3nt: TGTGCCTGGAGCAGGAAACAGCGGGCCACTGAAGCTTTCTTT

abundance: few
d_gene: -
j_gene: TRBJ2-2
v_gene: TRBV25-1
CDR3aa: CASSSRNTGELFF
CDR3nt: TGTGCCAGCAGCTCCCGGAACACCGGGGAGCTGTTTTTT

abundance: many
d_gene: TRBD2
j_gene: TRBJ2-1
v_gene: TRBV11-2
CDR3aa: CASSLGSGRAEQFF
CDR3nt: TGTGCCAGCAGCTTAGGAAGCGGGAGGGCTGAGCAGTTCTTC

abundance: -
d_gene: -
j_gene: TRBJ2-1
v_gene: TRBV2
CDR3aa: CASSEGLSDEQFF
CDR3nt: TGTGCCAGCAGTGAGGGACTCTCGGATGAGCAGTTCTTC

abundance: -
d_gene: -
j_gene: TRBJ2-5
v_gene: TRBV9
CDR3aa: CASSVAGSPVRQETQYF
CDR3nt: TGTGCCAGCAGCGTAGCGGGCAGCCCCGTGCGCCAAGAGACCCAGTACTTC

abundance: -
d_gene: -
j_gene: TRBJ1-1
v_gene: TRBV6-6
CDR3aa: CASRQGQNTEAFF
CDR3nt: TGTGCCAGCAGACAGGGCCAGAACACTGAAGCTTTCTTT

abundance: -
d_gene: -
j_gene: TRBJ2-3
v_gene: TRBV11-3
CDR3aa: CASSSILATDTQYF
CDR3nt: TGTGCCAGCAGCTCCATTCTTGCCACAGATACGCAGTATTTT

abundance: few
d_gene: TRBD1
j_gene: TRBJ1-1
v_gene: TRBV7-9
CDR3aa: CASSFLTGGNTEAFF
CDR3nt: TGTGCCAGCAGCTTTTTGACAGGGGGGAACACTGAAGCTTTCTTT

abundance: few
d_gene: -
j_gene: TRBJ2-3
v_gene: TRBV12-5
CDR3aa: CASGLYPGDTQYF
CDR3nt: TGTGCTAGTGGTTTGTATCCGGGAGATACGCAGTATTTT

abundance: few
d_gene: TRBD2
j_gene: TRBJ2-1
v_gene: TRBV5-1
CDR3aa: CASSLNSGTHNEQFF
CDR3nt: TGCGCCAGCAGCTTGAATAGCGGGACCCACAATGAGCAGTTCTTC

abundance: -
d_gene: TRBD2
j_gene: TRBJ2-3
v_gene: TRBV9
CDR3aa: CASRGLTSTDTQYF
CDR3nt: TGTGCCAGCAGGGGACTAACCAGCACAGATACGCAGTATTTT

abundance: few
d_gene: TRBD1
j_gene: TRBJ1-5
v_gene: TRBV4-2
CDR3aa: CASSQETGTNNQPQHF
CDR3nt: TGTGCCAGCAGCCAAGAGACAGGGACAAACAATCAGCCCCAGCATTTT

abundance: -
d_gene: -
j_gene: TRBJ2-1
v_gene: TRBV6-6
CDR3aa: CASSSMGSRHEQFF
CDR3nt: TGTGCCAGCAGTTCCATGGGAAGTCGACATGAGCAGTTCTTC

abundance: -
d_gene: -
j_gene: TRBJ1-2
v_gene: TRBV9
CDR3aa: CASSQREGYGYTF
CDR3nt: TGTGCCAGCAGCCAAAGGGAGGGCTATGGCTACACCTTC

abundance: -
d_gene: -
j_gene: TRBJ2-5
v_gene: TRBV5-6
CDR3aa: CASSLNGGRGETQYF
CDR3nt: TGTGCCAGCAGCTTGAACGGGGGTCGCGGGGAGACCCAGTACTTC

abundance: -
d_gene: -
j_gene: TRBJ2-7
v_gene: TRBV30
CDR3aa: CAWSSRDEQYF
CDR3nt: TGTGCCTGGAGCAGTAGGGACGAGCAGTACTTC

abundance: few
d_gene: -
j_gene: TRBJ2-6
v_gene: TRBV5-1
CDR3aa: CASSLGQADSGANVLTF
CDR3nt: TGCGCCAGCAGCTTGGGTCAGGCTGACTCTGGGGCCAACGTCCTGACTTTC

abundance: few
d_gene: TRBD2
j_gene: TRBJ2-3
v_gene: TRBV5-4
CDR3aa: CASSSNPTSGRPDTQYF
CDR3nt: TGTGCCAGCAGCTCGAACCCGACTAGCGGGAGACCAGATACGCAGTATTTT

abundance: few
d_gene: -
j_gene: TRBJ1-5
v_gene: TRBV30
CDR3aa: CAWRQRGLGSNQPQHF
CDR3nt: TGTGCCTGGAGGCAGAGGGGGTTAGGGAGCAATCAGCCCCAGCATTTT

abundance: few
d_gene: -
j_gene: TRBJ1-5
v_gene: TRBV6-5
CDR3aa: CASSPAGHQPQHF
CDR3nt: TGTGCCAGCAGCCCCGCGGGACATCAGCCCCAGCATTTT

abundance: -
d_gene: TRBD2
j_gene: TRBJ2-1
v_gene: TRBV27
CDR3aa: CASSLTSRHEGNEQFF
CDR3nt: TGTGCCAGCAGCTTGACTAGCCGCCACGAGGGCAATGAGCAGTTCTTC

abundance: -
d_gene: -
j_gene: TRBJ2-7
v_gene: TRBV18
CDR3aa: CASSSYSYEQYF
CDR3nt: TGTGCCAGCTCCTCCTATTCCTACGAGCAGTACTTC

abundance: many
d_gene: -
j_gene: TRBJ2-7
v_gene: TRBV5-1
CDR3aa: CASSSTGHPTYEQYF
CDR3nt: TGCGCCAGCAGCTCAACGGGACATCCCACCTACGAGCAGTACTTC

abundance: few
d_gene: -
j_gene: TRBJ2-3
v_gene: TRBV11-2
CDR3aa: CASSNSDRVSTDTQYF
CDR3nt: TGTGCCAGCAGCAACTCGGACAGAGTCAGCACAGATACGCAGTATTTT

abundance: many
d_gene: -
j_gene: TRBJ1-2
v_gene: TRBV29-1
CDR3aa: CSGGPEGDGYTF
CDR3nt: TGCAGCGGTGGGCCGGAGGGTGATGGCTACACCTTC

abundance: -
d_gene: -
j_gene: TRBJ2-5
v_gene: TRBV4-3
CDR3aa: CASSPRGRETQYF
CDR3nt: TGCGCCAGCAGCCCGCGAGGGCGCGAGACCCAGTACTTC

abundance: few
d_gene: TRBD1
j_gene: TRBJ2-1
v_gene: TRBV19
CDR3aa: CASSRRGLGEQFF
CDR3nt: TGTGCCAGTAGTAGAAGGGGGCTCGGTGAGCAGTTCTTC

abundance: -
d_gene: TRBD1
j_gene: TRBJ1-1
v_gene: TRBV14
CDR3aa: CASSLQTGVTEAFF
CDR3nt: TGTGCCAGCAGCCTGCAAACAGGGGTGACTGAAGCTTTCTTT